These T cell receptor beta chains were read from a single sample in a study of kidney transplant recipient with SARS-CoV-2 infection. In TCRdb, the reads were re-called with MiXCR into one record per CDR3 protein. The table lists 200,000 to 250,000 distinct CDR3 sequences, more than 25% of them singletons. This material consisted of a blood sample, taken at baseline and between days 110 and 120 from a kidney transplant recipient. These receptors all stem from a male patient aged 30 to 40 who had COVID-19 and was a kidney transplant recipient. These T cells may partly come from the graft donor. The CDR3 runs from the conserved cysteine through the conserved F or W. The D gene is left open where the match is weak. Not all rows give a size; the values are once, few, many and, for expanded clones, a class.

>TRBV12-3/TRBV12-4|TRBJ2-1|-|-
TGTGCCAACAGTCCCCTGGGGAGCTCCTACAATGAGCAGTTCTTC
CANSPLGSSYNEQFF
>TRBV20-1|TRBJ1-5|many|-
TGCAGTGCTAGTCCCGGGACAACTAGCAATCAGCCCCAGCATTTT
CSASPGTTSNQPQHF
>TRBV7-7|TRBJ1-2|many|-
TGTGCCAGCAGCACCGGACATAAGTGCCGAAAGACCTATGGCTACACCTTC
CASSTGHKCRKTYGYTF
>TRBV27|TRBJ1-6|many|-
TGTGCCAGCAGTCTCACCCTACACGGGGTCATCAATTCACCCCTCCACTTT
CASSLTLHGVINSPLHF
>TRBV2|TRBJ2-7|many|-
TGTGCCAGCAGTGAAGCGACCCCTCTAGGATTTATAAACGAGCAGTACTTC
CASSEATPLGFINEQYF
>TRBV3-1|TRBJ2-2|many|-
TGTGCCAGCAGCCCATCAATTCCCATTTCAGGCTTGACCGGGGAGCTGTTTTTT
CASSPSIPISGLTGELFF
>TRBV20-1|TRBJ1-5|many|TRBD1
TGCAGTGCTAGACATTTGGGGACAGGGTATTTCCAGCCCCAGCATTTT
CSARHLGTGYFQPQHF
>TRBV2|TRBJ2-5|many|-
TGTGCCAGCAGTGAAGGTGGCAAGGGGACCCAGTACTTC
CASSEGGKGTQYF
>TRBV7-9|TRBJ2-1|few|TRBD2
TGTGCCAGCAGCTTAGGAGGGGCGGGAGAAAGGTACAATGAGCAGTTCTTC
CASSLGGAGERYNEQFF
>TRBV4-2|TRBJ1-2|-|-
TGTGCCAGCAGCACGTTCTCCAAAGGTTGGAAGACCTATGGCTACACCTTC
CASSTFSKGWKTYGYTF
>TRBV3-1|TRBJ2-5|many|-
TGTGCCAGCAGCCTATCGAGTCCCATTTCTTTCTCTGAGACCCAGTACTTC
CASSLSSPISFSETQYF
>TRBV11-3|TRBJ2-5|-|TRBD2
TGTGCCAGCGGCTTAGGGCGCGGGGGCCAAGAGACCCAGTACTTC
CASGLGRGGQETQYF
>TRBV5-1|TRBJ2-3|few|-
TGCGCCAGCAGCTTGGGGAGGGCGACAGATACGCAGTATTTT
CASSLGRATDTQYF
>TRBV3-1|TRBJ2-2|many|-
TGTGCCAGCAGCTCAAAGCATCCCATTTCAGGCTTGACCGGGGAGCTGTTTTTT
CASSSKHPISGLTGELFF
>TRBV7-6|TRBJ2-5|-|-
TGTGCCAGCAGCTTAGCAGGGGGAACGTCGAGAGAGACCCAGTACTTC
CASSLAGGTSRETQYF
>TRBV5-8|TRBJ1-1|few|-
TGTGCCAGCAGCCCAGGGACGGCCGCCGGGACTGAAGCTTTCTTT
CASSPGTAAGTEAFF
>TRBV5-4|TRBJ1-2|many|-
TGTGCCAGCCAGGGCACCGTACCAGGAAAGACCTATGGCTACACCTTC
CASQGTVPGKTYGYTF
>TRBV7-6|TRBJ2-7|many|-
TGTGCCAGCAGCCCCCCAGGAGGCTACGAGCAGTACTTC
CASSPPGGYEQYF
>TRBV7-7|TRBJ1-2|many|-
TGTGCCAGCAGCGGAATAGTTAAGTGCCGAAAGACCTATGGCTACACCTTC
CASSGIVKCRKTYGYTF
>TRBV21-1|TRBJ2-3|many|-
TGTGCCAGCAGCGGAGGGATAGCTACAGTCATGCAAGATACGCAGTATTTT
CASSGGIATVMQDTQYF
>TRBV12-3/TRBV12-4|TRBJ2-4|few|-
TGTGCCAGCAGTTTGGTCACGGGGATAGCCAAAAACATTCAGTACTTC
CASSLVTGIAKNIQYF
>TRBV4-2|TRBJ2-3|many|TRBD1
TGTGCCAGCAGCCAAGAGACAGGGATGGATACGCAGTATTTT
CASSQETGMDTQYF
>TRBV27|TRBJ2-6|many|TRBD1
TGTGCCAGCAGTACCTATCTGGACAGGTCCTCTGGGGCCAACGTCCTGACTTTC
CASSTYLDRSSGANVLTF
>TRBV16|TRBJ1-2|-|-
TGTGCCAGCAGCAAACTTGGGGTCGTTAGAAAGACCTATGGCTACACCTTC
CASSKLGVVRKTYGYTF
>TRBV12-5|TRBJ1-2|many|-
TGTGCTAGTGGTCCGCGACCTTTGCAGGGAAAGACCTATGGCTACACCTTC
CASGPRPLQGKTYGYTF
>TRBV7-2|TRBJ2-2|many|-
TGTGCCAGCAGGGAGCCGTGGACCGGGGAGCTGTTTTTT
CASREPWTGELFF
>TRBV11-3|TRBJ2-6|many|-
TGTGCCAGCAGCAAGACCCGATCTCGACAAAGTCGGGCCAACGTCCTGACTTTC
CASSKTRSRQSRANVLTF
>TRBV5-4|TRBJ2-6|many|-
TGTGCCAACGGGGTAGCTGGGGCCAACGTCCTGACTTTC
CANGVAGANVLTF
>TRBV21-1|TRBJ2-3|-|-
TGTGCCAGCAGCATTGGCAGGGCCAGCACAGATACGCAGTATTTT
CASSIGRASTDTQYF
>TRBV10-3|TRBJ2-7|many|-
TGTGCCATCAGTGATTTTTCCCACGAGCAGTACTTC
CAISDFSHEQYF
>TRBV6-1|TRBJ1-2|many|-
TGTGCCAGCAGTCCCCGGGGGGAATGTAGAAAGACCTATGGCTACACCTTC
CASSPRGECRKTYGYTF
>TRBV18|TRBJ1-1|few|TRBD1
TGTGCCAGCTCACCACCGGGGACAGGGAGGTTCACTGAAGCTTTCTTT
CASSPPGTGRFTEAFF
>TRBV11-3|TRBJ2-1|few|TRBD2
TGTGCCAGCAGCCCAGGACTAGCGGGAGTACATGAGCAGTTCTTC
CASSPGLAGVHEQFF
>TRBV3-1|TRBJ2-1|-|TRBD2
TGTGCCAGCAGCCAAGAAGGCGGGAGATACCCCTACAATGAGCAGTTCTTC
CASSQEGGRYPYNEQFF
>TRBV11-2|TRBJ1-2|many|-
TGTGCCAGCAGCCCGGGCCTAACAAGCAGAAAGACCTATGGCTACACCTTC
CASSPGLTSRKTYGYTF
>TRBV20-1|TRBJ1-1|-|TRBD1
TGCAGTGCTAGGGACCGAGCGGAAACAGGGGGCTTAAGGGACACTGAAGCTTTCTTT
CSARDRAETGGLRDTEAFF
>TRBV6-5|TRBJ1-1|once|-
TGTGCCAGCAAGGGGGGTTGGACTGAAGCTTTCTTT
CASKGGWTEAFF
>TRBV6-5|TRBJ1-1|many|-
TGTGCCAGTAGGACCGGACGGGGGGCTGAAGCTTTCTTT
CASRTGRGAEAFF
>TRBV7-2|TRBJ2-1|many|-
TGTGCCAGCCGACTTGATAGTCGGGATGAGCAGTTCTTC
CASRLDSRDEQFF
>TRBV24-1|TRBJ2-7|many|TRBD1
TGTGCCACCAGTGATTCCTCAGGGCAGGGGGCCTACGAGCAGTACTTC
CATSDSSGQGAYEQYF
>TRBV7-9|TRBJ2-5|many|-
TGTGCCAGCAGCTTCGTTGGTGGGTTTCAAGAGACCCAGTACTTC
CASSFVGGFQETQYF
>TRBV20-1|TRBJ2-1|-|-
TGCAGTGCTAGAGTGGATCCACGACGATATAATGAGCAGTTCTTC
CSARVDPRRYNEQFF
>TRBV27|TRBJ2-7|many|-
TGTGCCAGCACCGTCTACGAGCAGTACTTC
CASTVYEQYF
>TRBV7-9|TRBJ1-1|many|TRBD1
TGTGCCAGCAGCCCCGGGACAGGGGGATTTATGAACACTGAAGCTTTCTTT
CASSPGTGGFMNTEAFF
>TRBV5-5|TRBJ1-2|many|-
TGTGCCAGCGTGGAAATTGTCTCGCGAAAGACCTATGGCTACACCTTC
CASVEIVSRKTYGYTF
>TRBV5-1|TRBJ2-7|many|TRBD2
TGCGCCAGCAGCTCAAGACTAGCGGGAGCCTACGAGCAGTACTTC
CASSSRLAGAYEQYF
>TRBV4-3|TRBJ2-7|many|TRBD1
TGCGCCAGCAGCCAAGATACAGGGGGGAACTACGAGCAGTACTTC
CASSQDTGGNYEQYF
>TRBV12-5|TRBJ1-2|many|-
TGTGCTAGTGGTTTGGTTAGTTTGCAGGGAAAGACCTATGGCTACACCTTC
CASGLVSLQGKTYGYTF
>TRBV7-2|TRBJ2-7|many|-
TGTGCCAGCAGCCCCGCTAGGTCCTACGAGCAGTACTTC
CASSPARSYEQYF
>TRBV4-2|TRBJ1-2|many|-
TGTGCCAGCAGCCCTGGGCCCCGTCTGGGCTACACCTTC
CASSPGPRLGYTF
>TRBV10-3|TRBJ2-3|-|-
TGTGCCATCAGTGGCGCTCAAGATACGCAGTATTTT
CAISGAQDTQYF
>TRBV25-1|TRBJ1-2|-|-
TGTGCCAGCAGTGGTGAAAAAGAACTGGGAAAGGCCTATGGCTACACCTTC
CASSGEKELGKAYGYTF
>TRBV6-8|TRBJ1-2|many|-
TGTGCCAGCAGTCACAGTATACGCTCTAGAAAGACCTATGGCTACACCTTC
CASSHSIRSRKTYGYTF
>TRBV4-1|TRBJ2-5|many|-
TGCGCCAGCAGCCAAGATAGTGGGGTAACCGAGTACTTC
CASSQDSGVTEYF